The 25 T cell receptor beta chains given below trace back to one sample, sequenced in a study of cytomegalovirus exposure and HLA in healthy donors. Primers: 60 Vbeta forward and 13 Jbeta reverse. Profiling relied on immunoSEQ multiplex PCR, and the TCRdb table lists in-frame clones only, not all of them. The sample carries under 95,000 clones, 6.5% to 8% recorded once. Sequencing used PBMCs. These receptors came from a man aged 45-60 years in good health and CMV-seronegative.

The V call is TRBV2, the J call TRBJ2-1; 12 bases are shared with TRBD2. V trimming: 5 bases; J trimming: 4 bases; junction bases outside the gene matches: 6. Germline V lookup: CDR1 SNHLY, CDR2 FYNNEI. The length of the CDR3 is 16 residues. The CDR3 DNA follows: TGTGCCAGCAGTTTTTTTACTAGCGGGGGGTACAATGAGCAGTTCTTC. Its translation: CASSFFTSGGYNEQFF.

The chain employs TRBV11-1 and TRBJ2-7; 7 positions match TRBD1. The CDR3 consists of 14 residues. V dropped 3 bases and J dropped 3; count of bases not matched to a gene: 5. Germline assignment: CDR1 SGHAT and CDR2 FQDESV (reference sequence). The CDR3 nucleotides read TGTGCCAGCAGCTTCGTCTCAGGGGGCTACGAGCAGTACTTC. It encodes CASSFVSGGYEQYF. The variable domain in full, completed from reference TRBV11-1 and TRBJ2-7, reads EAEVAQSPRYKITEKSQAVAFWCDPISGHATLYWYRQILGQGPELLVQFQDESVVDDSQLPKDRFSAERLKGVDSTLKIQPAELGDSAMYLCASSFVSGGYEQYFGPGTRLTVT.

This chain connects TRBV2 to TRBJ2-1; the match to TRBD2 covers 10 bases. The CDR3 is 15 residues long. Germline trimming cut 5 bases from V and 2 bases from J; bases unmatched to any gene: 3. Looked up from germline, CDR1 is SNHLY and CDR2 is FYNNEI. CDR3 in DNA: TGTGCCAGCAGTCTCACTAGCGGGGCCTACAATGAGCAGTTCTTC. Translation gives CASSLTSGAYNEQFF.

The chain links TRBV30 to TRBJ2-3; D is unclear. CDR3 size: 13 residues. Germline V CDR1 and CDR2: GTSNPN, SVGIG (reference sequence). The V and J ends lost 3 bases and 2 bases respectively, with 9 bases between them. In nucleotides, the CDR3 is TGTGCCTGGAGGGTGGCGGCCACAGATACGCAGTATTTT. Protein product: CAWRVAATDTQYF.

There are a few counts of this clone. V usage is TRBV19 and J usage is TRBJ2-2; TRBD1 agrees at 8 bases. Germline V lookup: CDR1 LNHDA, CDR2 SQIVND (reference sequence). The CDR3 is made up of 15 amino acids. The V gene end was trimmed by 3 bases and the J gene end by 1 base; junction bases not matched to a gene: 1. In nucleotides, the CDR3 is TGTGCCAGTAGTATCAGGGGGCGGAACACCGGGGAGCTGTTTTTT. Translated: CASSIRGRNTGELFF. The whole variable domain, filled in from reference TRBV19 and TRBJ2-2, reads DGGITQSPKYLFRKEGQNVTLSCEQNLNHDAMYWYRQDPGQGLRLIYYSQIVNDFQKGDIAEGYSVSREKKESFPLTVTSAQKNPTAFYLCASSIRGRNTGELFFGEGSRLTVL.

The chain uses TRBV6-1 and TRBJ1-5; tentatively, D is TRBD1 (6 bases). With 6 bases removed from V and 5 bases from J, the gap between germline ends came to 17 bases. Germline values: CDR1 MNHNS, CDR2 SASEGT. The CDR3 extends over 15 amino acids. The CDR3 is CASSEGGARDQPQHF. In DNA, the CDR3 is TGTGCCAGCAGCGAGGGGGGGGCAAGGGATCAGCCCCAGCATTTT.

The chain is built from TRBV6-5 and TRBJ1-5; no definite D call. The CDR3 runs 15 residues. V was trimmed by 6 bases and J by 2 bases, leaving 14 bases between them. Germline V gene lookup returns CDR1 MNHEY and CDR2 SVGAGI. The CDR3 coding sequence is TGTGCCAGCAGCCAACAGTCGCTGGGCAATCAGCCCCAGCATTTT. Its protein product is CASSQQSLGNQPQHF.

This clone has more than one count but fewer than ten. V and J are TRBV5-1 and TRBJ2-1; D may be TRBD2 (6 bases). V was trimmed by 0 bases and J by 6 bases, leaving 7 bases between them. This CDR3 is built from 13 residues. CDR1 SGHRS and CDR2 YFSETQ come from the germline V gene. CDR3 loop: CASSLELANEQFF. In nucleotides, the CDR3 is TGCGCCAGCAGCTTGGAACTAGCCAATGAGCAGTTCTTC. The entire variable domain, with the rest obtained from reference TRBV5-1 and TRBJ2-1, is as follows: KAGVTQTPRYLIKTRGQQVTLSCSPISGHRSVSWYQQTPGQGLQFLFEYFSETQRNKGNFPGRFSGRQFSNSRSEMNVSTLELGDSALYLCASSLELANEQFFGPGTRLTVL.

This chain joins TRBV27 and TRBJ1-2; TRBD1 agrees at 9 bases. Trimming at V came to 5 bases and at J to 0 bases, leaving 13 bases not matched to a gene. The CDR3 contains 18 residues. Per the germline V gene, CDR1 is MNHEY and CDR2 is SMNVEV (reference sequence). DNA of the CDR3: TGTGCCAGCAGTCCGAAGGGGGACAGGGTTCTAGCTAACTATGGCTACACCTTC. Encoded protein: CASSPKGDRVLANYGYTF.

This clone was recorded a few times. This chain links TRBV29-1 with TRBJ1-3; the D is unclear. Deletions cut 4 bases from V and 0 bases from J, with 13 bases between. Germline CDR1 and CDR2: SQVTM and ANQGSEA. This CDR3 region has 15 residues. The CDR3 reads CSVAHLGSSGNTIYF. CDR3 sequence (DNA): TGCAGCGTTGCCCATTTGGGCAGCTCTGGAAACACCATATATTTT. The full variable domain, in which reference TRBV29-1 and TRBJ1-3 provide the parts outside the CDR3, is SAVISQKPSRDICQRGTSLTIQCQVDSQVTMMFWYRQQPGQSLTLIATANQGSEATYESGFVIDKFPISRPNLTFSTLTVSNMSPEDSSIYLCSVAHLGSSGNTIYFGEGSWLTVV.

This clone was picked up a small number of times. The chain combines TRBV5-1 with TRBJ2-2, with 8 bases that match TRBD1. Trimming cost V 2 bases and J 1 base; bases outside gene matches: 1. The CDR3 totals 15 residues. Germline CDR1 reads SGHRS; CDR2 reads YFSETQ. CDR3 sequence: CASSFDRGNTGELFF. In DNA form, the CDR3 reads TGCGCCAGCAGCTTTGACAGGGGGAACACCGGGGAGCTGTTTTTT.

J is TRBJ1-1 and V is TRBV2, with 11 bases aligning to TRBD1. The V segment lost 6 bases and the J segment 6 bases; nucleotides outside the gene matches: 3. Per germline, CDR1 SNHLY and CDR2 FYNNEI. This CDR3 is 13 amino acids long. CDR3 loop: CASRDRGRAEAFF. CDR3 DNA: TGTGCCAGCAGGGACAGGGGGCGCGCTGAAGCTTTCTTT.

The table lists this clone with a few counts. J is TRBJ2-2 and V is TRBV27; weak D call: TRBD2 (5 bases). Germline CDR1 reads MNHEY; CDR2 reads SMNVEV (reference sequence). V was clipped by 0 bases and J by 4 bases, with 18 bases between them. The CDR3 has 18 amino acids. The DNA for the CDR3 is TGTGCCAGCAGTTTATCCGGTAGTTTTTCCCGGGGCACCGGGGAGCTGTTTTTT. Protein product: CASSLSGSFSRGTGELFF.

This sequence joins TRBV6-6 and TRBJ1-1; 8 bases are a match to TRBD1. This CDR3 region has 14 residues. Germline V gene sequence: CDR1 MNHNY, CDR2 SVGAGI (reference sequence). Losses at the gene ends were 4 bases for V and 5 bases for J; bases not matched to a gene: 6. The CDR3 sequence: CASSLGQGRTEAFF. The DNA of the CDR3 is TGTGCCAGCAGTTTAGGACAGGGCCGGACTGAAGCTTTCTTT.

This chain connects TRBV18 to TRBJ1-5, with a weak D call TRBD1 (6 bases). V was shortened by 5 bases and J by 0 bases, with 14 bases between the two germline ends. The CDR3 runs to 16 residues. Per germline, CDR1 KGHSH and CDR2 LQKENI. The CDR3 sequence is CASSEQGINSNQPQHF. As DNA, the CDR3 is TGTGCCAGCTCAGAACAGGGAATTAATAGCAATCAGCCCCAGCATTTT.

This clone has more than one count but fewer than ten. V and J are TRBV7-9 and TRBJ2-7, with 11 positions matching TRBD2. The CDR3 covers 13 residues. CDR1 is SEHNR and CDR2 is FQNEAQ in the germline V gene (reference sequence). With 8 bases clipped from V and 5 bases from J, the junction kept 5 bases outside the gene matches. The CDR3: CASHTSGSHEQYF. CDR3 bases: TGTGCCAGCCACACTAGCGGGAGCCACGAGCAGTACTTC.

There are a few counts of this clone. The CDR3 coding sequence is TGTGCCAGTAGTATAGCGGCCCAGGGCAATCAGCCCCAGCATTTT. Translation gives CASSIAAQGNQPQHF. The chain uses TRBV19 and TRBJ1-5; D gene ambiguous. V lost 1 base, J lost 2 bases, and 9 bases lay in between. This CDR3 is built from 15 residues. Per the germline V gene, CDR1 is LNHDA and CDR2 is SQIVND (reference sequence).

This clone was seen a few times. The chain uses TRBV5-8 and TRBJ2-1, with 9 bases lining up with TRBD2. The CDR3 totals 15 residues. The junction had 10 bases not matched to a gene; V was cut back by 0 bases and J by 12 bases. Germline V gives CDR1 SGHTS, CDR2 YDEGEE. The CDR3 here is CASSLVAGASNWQFF. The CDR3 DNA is TGTGCCAGCAGCTTGGTAGCGGGAGCTTCTAATTGGCAGTTCTTC.

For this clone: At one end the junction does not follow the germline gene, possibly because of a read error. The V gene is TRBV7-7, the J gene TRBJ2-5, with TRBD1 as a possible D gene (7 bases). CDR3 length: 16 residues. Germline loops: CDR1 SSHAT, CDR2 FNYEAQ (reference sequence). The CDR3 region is CASSIGGTALQETQYF. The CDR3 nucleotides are TGTGCTAGCAGCATAGGCGGGACAGCACTACAAGAGACCCAGTACTTC.

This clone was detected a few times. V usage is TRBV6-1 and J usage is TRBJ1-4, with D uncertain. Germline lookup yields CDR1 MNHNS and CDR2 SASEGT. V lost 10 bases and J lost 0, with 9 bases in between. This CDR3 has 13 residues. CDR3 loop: CAISVATNEKLFF. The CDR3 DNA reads TGTGCCATTTCAGTTGCAACTAATGAAAAACTGTTTTTT.

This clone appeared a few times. CDR3 coding DNA: TGTGCCAGCAGTTTAATATCAACGGGGGGCTACGAGCAGTACTTC. It encodes CASSLISTGGYEQYF. The chain carries TRBV27 and TRBJ2-7, with TRBD2 matching 7 bases. This CDR3 spans 15 amino acids. Germline V CDR1 and CDR2: MNHEY, SMNVEV (reference sequence). Losses at the gene ends were 2 bases for V and 3 bases for J; bases not matched to a gene: 7.

The CDR3 bases are TGTGCCAGCAGTACTAAACTGTATACGCAGTATTTT. Amino acid sequence: CASSTKLYTQYF. The V call is TRBV28, the J call TRBJ2-3; D remains ambiguous. V was shortened by 5 bases and J by 7 bases, with 10 bases between the two germline ends. There are 12 residues in the CDR3. Per the germline V gene, CDR1 is MDHEN and CDR2 is SYDVKM.

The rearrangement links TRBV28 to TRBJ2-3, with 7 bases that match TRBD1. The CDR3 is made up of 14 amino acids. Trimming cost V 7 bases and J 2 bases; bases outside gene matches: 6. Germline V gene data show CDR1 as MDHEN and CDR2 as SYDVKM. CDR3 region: CASNGDSNTDTQYF. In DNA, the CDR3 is TGTGCCAGCAACGGGGACAGTAACACAGATACGCAGTATTTT.

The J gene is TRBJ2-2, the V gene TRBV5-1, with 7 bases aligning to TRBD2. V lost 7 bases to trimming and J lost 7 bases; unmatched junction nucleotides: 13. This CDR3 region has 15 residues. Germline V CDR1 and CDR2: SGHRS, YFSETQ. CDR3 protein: CASHPGTKRYGELFF. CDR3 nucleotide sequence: TGCGCCAGCCATCCCGGGACTAAACGGTACGGGGAGCTGTTTTTT.

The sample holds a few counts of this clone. CDR3 sequence reads: CASSWTVPGELFF. The CDR3 coding sequence is TGTGCCAGCAGCTGGACAGTCCCCGGGGAGCTGTTTTTT. This sequence joins TRBV5-6 and TRBJ2-2; TRBD1 might be the D (6 bases). The CDR3 sequence is 13 residues long. Trimming shortened V by 3 bases and J by 6 bases, and 9 bases separated the two germline ends. Germline loops: CDR1 SGHDT, CDR2 YYEEEE.